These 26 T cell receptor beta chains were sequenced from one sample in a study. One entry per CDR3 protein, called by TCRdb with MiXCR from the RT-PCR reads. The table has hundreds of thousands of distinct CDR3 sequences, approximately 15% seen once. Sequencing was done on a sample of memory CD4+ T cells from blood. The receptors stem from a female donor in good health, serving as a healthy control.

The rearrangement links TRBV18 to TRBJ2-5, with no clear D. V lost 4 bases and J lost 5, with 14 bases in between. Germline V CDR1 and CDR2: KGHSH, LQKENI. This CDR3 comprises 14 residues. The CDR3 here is CASSQGSDIETQYF. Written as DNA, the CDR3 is TGTGCCAGCTCACAAGGAAGTGACATTGAGACCCAGTACTTC.

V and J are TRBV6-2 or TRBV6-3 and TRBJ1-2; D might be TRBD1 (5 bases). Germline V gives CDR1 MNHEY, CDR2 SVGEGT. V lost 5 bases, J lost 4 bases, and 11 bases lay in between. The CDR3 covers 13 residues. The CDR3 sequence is CASSITGFYGYTF. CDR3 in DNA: TGTGCCAGCAGTATTACAGGTTTCTATGGCTACACCTTC.

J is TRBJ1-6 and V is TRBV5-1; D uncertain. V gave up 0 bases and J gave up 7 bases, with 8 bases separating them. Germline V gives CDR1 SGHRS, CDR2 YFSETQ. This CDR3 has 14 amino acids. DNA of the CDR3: TGCGCCAGCAGCTTGGATGGGGAGAATTCACCCCTCCACTTT. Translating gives CASSLDGENSPLHF.

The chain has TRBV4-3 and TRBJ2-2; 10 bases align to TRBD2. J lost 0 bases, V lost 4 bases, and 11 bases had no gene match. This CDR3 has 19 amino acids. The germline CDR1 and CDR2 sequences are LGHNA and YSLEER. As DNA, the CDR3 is TGCGCCAGCAGCCTAAAGCGGACTAGCGGAGATCCGAACACCGGGGAGCTGTTTTTT. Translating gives CASSLKRTSGDPNTGELFF.

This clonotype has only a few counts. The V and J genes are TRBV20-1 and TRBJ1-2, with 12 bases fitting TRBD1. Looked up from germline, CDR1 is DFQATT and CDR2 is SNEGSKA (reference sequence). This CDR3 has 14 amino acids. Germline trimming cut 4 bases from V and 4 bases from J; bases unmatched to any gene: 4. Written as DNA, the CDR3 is TGCAGTGCTATCCCGGGACAGGGGGCCTATGGCTACACCTTC. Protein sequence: CSAIPGQGAYGYTF.

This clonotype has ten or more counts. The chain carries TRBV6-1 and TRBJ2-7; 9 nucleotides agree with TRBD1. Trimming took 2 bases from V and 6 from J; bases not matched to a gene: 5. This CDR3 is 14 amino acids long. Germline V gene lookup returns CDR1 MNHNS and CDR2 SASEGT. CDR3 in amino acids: CASSEMDRGREQYF. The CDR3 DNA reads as TGTGCCAGCAGTGAAATGGACAGGGGTCGCGAGCAGTACTTC.

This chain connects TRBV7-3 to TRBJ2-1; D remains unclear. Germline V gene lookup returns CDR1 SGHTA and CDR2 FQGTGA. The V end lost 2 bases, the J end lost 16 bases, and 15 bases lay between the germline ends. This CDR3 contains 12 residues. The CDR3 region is CASSLRSSSLFF. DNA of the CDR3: TGTGCCAGCAGCTTACGGTCCAGCTCTCTATTCTTC.

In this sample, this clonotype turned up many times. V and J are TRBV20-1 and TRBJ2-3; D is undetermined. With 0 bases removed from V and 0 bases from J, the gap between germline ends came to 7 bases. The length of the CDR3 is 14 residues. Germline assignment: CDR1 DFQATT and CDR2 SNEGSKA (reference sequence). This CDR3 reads CSARDGSSTDTQYF. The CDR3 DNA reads TGCAGTGCTAGAGATGGGTCCAGCACAGATACGCAGTATTTT.

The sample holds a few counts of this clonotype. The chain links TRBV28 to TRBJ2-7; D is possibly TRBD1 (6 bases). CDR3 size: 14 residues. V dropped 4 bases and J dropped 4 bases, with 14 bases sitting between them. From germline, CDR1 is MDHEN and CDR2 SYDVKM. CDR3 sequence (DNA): TGTGCCAGCAGTTCGTACAGGGACGCTTACGAGCAGTACTTC. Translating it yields CASSSYRDAYEQYF.

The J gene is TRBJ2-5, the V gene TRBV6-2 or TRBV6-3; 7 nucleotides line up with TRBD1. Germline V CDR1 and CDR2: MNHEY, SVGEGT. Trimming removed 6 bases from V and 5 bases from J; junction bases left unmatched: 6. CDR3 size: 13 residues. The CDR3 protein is CASSRQGSETQYF. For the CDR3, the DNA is TGTGCCAGCAGCAGACAGGGAAGCGAGACCCAGTACTTC.

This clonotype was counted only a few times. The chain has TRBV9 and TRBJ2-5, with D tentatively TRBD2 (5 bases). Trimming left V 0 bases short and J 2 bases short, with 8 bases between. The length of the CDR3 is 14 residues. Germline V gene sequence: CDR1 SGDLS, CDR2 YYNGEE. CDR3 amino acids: CASSVGGVQETQYF. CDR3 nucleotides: TGTGCCAGCAGCGTAGGGGGAGTACAAGAGACCCAGTACTTC.

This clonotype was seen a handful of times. The CDR3 spells CASSATGTGAIHYGYTF. The DNA of the CDR3 is TGTGCCAGCAGCGCAACCGGGACAGGGGCCATTCACTATGGCTACACCTTC. The V gene is TRBV3-1, the J gene TRBJ1-2; TRBD1 agrees at 10 bases. After removal of 5 bases from V and 3 bases from J, the junction contained 12 bases not matched to a gene. This CDR3 region has 17 residues. CDR1 is LGHDT and CDR2 is YNNKEL in the germline V gene (reference sequence).

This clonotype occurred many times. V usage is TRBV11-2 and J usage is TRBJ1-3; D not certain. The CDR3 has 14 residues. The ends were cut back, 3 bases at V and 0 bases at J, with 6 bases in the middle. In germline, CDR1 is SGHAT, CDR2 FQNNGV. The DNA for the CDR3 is TGTGCCAGCAGCTTCCCCCACTCTGGAAACACCATATATTTT. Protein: CASSFPHSGNTIYF. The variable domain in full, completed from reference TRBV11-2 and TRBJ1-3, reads EAGVAQSPRYKIIEKRQSVAFWCNPISGHATLYWYQQILGQGPKLLIQFQNNGVVDDSQLPKDRFSAERLKGVDSTLKIQPAKLEDSAVYLCASSFPHSGNTIYFGEGSWLTVV.

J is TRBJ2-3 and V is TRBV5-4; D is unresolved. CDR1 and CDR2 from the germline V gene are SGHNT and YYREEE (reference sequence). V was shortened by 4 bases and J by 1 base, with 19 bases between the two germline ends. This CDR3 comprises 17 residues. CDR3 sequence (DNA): TGTGCCAGCAGCACCCGACAAACCAGCCTTGGCACAGATACGCAGTATTTT. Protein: CASSTRQTSLGTDTQYF.

DNA of the CDR3: TGCAGTGCGGGGGCGGTTCAGGGAGCTCCGACTAATGAAAAACTGTTTTTT. The encoded protein is CSAGAVQGAPTNEKLFF. The rearrangement joins TRBV20-1 to TRBJ1-4; D possibly corresponds to TRBD1 (6 bases). Germline V gene data show CDR1 as DFQATT and CDR2 as SNEGSKA (reference sequence). The ends were cut back, 6 bases at V and 2 bases at J, with 22 bases in the middle. The CDR3 length is 17 residues.

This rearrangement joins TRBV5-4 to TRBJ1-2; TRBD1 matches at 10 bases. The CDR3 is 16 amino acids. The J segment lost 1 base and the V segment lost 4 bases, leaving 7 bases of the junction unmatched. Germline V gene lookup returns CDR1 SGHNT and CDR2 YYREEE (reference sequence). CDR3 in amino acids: CASSKTTGGLNYGYTF. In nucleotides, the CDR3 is TGTGCCAGCAGCAAAACGACAGGGGGCCTTAACTATGGCTACACCTTC.

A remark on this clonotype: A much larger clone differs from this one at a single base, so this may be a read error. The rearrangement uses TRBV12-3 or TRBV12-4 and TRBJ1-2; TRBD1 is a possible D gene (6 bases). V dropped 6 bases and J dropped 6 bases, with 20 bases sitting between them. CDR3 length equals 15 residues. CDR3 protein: CASSRGIGQADGYTF. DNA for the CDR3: TGTGCCAGCAGCAGGGGAATCGGCCAGGCCGATGGCTACACCTTC.

CDR3 region: CASSFGVSDGETQYF. The CDR3 nucleotides read TGCGCCAGCAGTTTCGGAGTGTCGGATGGGGAGACCCAGTACTTC. This sequence joins TRBV5-1 and TRBJ2-5; unclear D gene. The V gene lost 5 bases and the J gene lost 5 bases, with 19 bases spanning the gap. The germline gives CDR1 SGHRS, CDR2 YFSETQ. This CDR3 is built from 15 residues.

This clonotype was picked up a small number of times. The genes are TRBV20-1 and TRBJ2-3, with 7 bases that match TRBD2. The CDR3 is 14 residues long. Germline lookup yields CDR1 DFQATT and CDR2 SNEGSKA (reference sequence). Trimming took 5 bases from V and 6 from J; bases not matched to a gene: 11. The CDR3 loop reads CSARASGRRDTQYF. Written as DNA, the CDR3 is TGCAGTGCTCGGGCTAGCGGCCGACGGGATACGCAGTATTTT.

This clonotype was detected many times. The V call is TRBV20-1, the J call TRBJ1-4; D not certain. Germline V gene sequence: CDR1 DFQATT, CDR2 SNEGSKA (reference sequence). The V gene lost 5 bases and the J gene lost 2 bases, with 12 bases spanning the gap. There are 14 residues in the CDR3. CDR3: CSAPAAPTNEKLFF. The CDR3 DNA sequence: TGCAGTGCTCCCGCGGCCCCGACTAATGAAAAACTGTTTTTT.

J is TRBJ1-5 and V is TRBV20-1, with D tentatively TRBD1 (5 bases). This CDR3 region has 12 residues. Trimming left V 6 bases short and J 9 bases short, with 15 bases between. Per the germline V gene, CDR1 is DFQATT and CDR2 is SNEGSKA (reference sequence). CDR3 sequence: CSALSGARPQHF. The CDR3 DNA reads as TGCAGTGCCCTATCTGGGGCGCGGCCCCAGCATTTT.

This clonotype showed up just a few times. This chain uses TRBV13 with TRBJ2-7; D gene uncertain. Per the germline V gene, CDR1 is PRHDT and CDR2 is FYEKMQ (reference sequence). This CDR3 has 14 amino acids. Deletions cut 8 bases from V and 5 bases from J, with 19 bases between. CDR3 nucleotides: TGTGCCAGCCATAAAATGGGGTCTAATCACGAGCAGTACTTC. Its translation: CASHKMGSNHEQYF.

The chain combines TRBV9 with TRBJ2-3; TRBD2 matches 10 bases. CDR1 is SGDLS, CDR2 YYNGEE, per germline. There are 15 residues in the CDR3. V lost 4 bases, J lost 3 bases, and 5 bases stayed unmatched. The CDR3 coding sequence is TGTGCCAGCAGCCCTAGCGGGAGTCAAACAGATACGCAGTATTTT. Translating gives CASSPSGSQTDTQYF. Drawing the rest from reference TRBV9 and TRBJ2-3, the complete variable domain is DSGVTQTPKHLITATGQRVTLRCSPRSGDLSVYWYQQSLDQGLQFLIQYYNGEERAKGNILERFSAQQFPDLHSELNLSSLELGDSALYFCASSPSGSQTDTQYFGPGTRLTVL.

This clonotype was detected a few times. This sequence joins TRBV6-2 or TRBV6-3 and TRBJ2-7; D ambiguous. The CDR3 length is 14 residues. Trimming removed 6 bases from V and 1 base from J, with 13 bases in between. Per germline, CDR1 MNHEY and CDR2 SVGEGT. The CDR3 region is CASREPGLSYEQYF. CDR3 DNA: TGTGCCAGCAGAGAACCGGGCCTTTCCTACGAGCAGTACTTC.

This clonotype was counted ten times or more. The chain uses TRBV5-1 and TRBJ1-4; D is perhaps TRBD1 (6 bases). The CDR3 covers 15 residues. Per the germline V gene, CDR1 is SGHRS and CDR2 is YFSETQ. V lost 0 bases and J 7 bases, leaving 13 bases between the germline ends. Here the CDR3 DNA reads TGCGCCAGCAGCTTGGAGGGGGGCTCTGTTGAAAAACTGTTTTTT. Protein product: CASSLEGGSVEKLFF.

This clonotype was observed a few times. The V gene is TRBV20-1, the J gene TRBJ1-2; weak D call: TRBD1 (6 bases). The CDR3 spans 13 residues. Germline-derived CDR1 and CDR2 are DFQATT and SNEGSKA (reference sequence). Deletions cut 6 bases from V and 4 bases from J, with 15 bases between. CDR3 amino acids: CSAPRGVIYGYTF. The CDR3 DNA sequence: TGCAGTGCCCCTAGGGGGGTCATCTATGGCTACACCTTC.